What follows are 32 T cell receptor beta chains derived from one specimen sequenced in a study of T cell changes during pregnancy in multiple sclerosis. Produced via immunoSEQ multiplex PCR; TCRdb's table is partial and in-frame only. Of around 100,000 clones listed, roughly nine tenths are singletons. The sample consisted of peripheral blood, taken after pregnancy. Source of these receptors: a female donor with multiple sclerosis, enrolled in a pregnancy study.

This chain uses TRBV27 with TRBJ2-7, with 10 bases aligning to TRBD1. The CDR3 is made up of 15 amino acids. Germline assignment: CDR1 MNHEY and CDR2 SMNVEV (reference sequence). Trimming cost V 5 bases and J 7 bases; bases outside gene matches: 11. The CDR3 is CASSGTGAISKEQYF. The CDR3 nucleotides are TGTGCCAGCAGTGGGACAGGGGCAATCTCGAAGGAGCAGTACTTC.

The chain recombines TRBV28 with TRBJ2-7, with a tentative D call TRBD1 (6 bases). The CDR3 length is 15 residues. Germline V gene data show CDR1 as MDHEN and CDR2 as SYDVKM. The ends were cut back, 4 bases at V and 3 bases at J, with 16 bases in the middle. CDR3 in amino acids: CASSSYTSDSYEQYF. The CDR3 DNA reads TGTGCCAGCAGTTCCTATACGTCGGACAGCTACGAGCAGTACTTC.

J is TRBJ1-5 and V is TRBV6-1; 7 nucleotides agree with TRBD1. This CDR3 has 15 residues. Germline V gives CDR1 MNHNS, CDR2 SASEGT. Losses at the gene ends were 8 bases for V and 0 bases for J; bases not matched to a gene: 7. CDR3 DNA sequence: TGTGCCAGCGAACAGGGGATTCATAGCAATCAGCCCCAGCATTTT. It yields the protein CASEQGIHSNQPQHF.

The J gene is TRBJ2-7, the V gene TRBV29-1; a possible D gene is TRBD2 (6 bases). The CDR3 runs to 14 residues. Germline V gives CDR1 SQVTM, CDR2 ANQGSEA. Trimming pared 4 bases from V and 4 bases from J, leaving 17 bases between. Written as DNA, the CDR3 is TGCAGCGTTGTACTCCCGGGAGTTCCGTACGAGCAGTACTTC. It translates to CSVVLPGVPYEQYF.

This rearrangement joins TRBV7-9 to TRBJ1-4; perhaps TRBD1 as D (5 bases). Germline V CDR1 and CDR2: SEHNR, FQNEAQ (reference sequence). V dropped 2 bases and J dropped 8 bases, with 12 bases sitting between them. The CDR3 runs 14 residues. The CDR3 protein is CASSLRQGGEKLFF. DNA of the CDR3: TGTGCCAGCAGCTTAAGGCAGGGTGGCGAAAAACTGTTTTTT.

This clone has a single count. The rearrangement links TRBV5-1 to TRBJ2-2; D possibly corresponds to TRBD2 (6 bases). The CDR3 is 16 amino acids. Germline V gene lookup returns CDR1 SGHRS and CDR2 YFSETQ. V was pared by 0 bases and J by 5 bases, with 14 bases between. The CDR3 nucleotides are TGCGCCAGCAGCTTGGCCGGGACGGCGGGAACCGGGGAGCTGTTTTTT. Translation gives CASSLAGTAGTGELFF.

This clone was recorded once. This chain uses TRBV5-4 with TRBJ2-2; no clear D. The CDR3 loop spans 15 amino acids. V was pared by 0 bases and J by 5 bases, with 11 bases between. CDR1 is SGHNT and CDR2 is YYREEE in the germline V gene (reference sequence). The CDR3 bases are TGTGCCAGCAGCTTGGTGGCAGGTCAAACCGGGGAGCTGTTTTTT. Its translation: CASSLVAGQTGELFF.

This clone was seen just once. V usage is TRBV5-4 and J usage is TRBJ2-2; the D gene is possibly TRBD1 (6 bases). Germline lookup yields CDR1 SGHNT and CDR2 YYREEE (reference sequence). The CDR3 loop spans 14 amino acids. Trimming cost V 7 bases and J 0 bases, with 10 bases left between them. The CDR3 reads CASLGTPNTGELFF. CDR3 nucleotide sequence: TGTGCCAGCTTAGGGACACCGAACACCGGGGAGCTGTTTTTT. Complete variable domain (other parts from reference TRBV5-4 and TRBJ2-2): ETGVTQSPTHLIKTRGQQVTLRCSSQSGHNTVSWYQQALGQGPQFIFQYYREEENGRGNFPPRFSGLQFPNYSSELNVNALELDDSALYLCASLGTPNTGELFFGEGSRLTVL.

The rearrangement uses TRBV27 and TRBJ1-5, with D perhaps matching TRBD1 (5 bases). V lost 5 bases to trimming and J lost 0 bases, with 14 bases between them. The CDR3 runs 16 residues. CDR1 and CDR2 from the germline V gene are MNHEY and SMNVEV (reference sequence). The CDR3 DNA follows: TGTGCCAGCAGTCTATTTGGAGGGGTTAGCAATCAGCCCCAGCATTTT. It encodes CASSLFGGVSNQPQHF.

V is TRBV6-6 and J is TRBJ1-6; a possible D gene is TRBD1 (5 bases). V was shortened by 6 bases and J by 5 bases, with 14 bases between the two germline ends. The germline V gene has CDR1 MNHNY and CDR2 SVGAGI (reference sequence). This CDR3 spans 15 amino acids. CDR3 loop: CASSPLGADNSPLHF. CDR3 in DNA: TGTGCCAGCAGCCCCTTAGGGGCGGATAATTCACCCCTCCACTTT.

The chain uses TRBV9 and TRBJ2-7; 8 positions agree with TRBD1. Per the germline V gene, CDR1 is SGDLS and CDR2 is YYNGEE. The CDR3 has 14 amino acids. The J segment lost 3 bases and the V segment lost 4 bases, leaving 6 bases of the junction unmatched. CDR3 amino acids: CASSFRTGNYEQYF. The CDR3 DNA reads TGTGCCAGCAGCTTTCGGACAGGGAACTACGAGCAGTACTTC.

V gene TRBV7-3 combines with J gene TRBJ2-3; TRBD2 matches at 9 bases. This CDR3 spans 16 amino acids. Germline V CDR1 and CDR2: SGHTA, FQGTGA. V trimming: 0 bases; J trimming: 6 bases; junction bases outside the gene matches: 7. CDR3 loop: CASSLTSVAGVDTQYF. CDR3 nucleotide sequence: TGTGCCAGCAGCTTAACCTCGGTAGCGGGAGTGGATACGCAGTATTTT.

The rearrangement links TRBV27 to TRBJ2-7, with 7 positions matching TRBD2. Looked up from germline, CDR1 is MNHEY and CDR2 is SMNVEV (reference sequence). There are 14 residues in the CDR3. V shed 9 bases, J shed 2 bases, and the junction held 10 bases outside the gene matches. DNA of the CDR3: TGTGCCAGACCCCCCCGCGGGAGTACCTACGAGCAGTACTTC. Translating it yields CARPPRGSTYEQYF.

This clone has more than one count but fewer than ten. The gene calls are TRBV7-7 and TRBJ2-1, with 9 bases identical to TRBD1. This CDR3 region has 15 residues. Germline V gives CDR1 SSHAT, CDR2 FNYEAQ (reference sequence). The ends lost 5 bases at V and 8 bases at J; junction bases unmatched: 10. The CDR3 reads CASSVMGQGWDEQFF. In DNA form, the CDR3 reads TGTGCCAGCAGCGTAATGGGACAGGGTTGGGATGAGCAGTTCTTC.

Here the CDR3 DNA reads TGCGCCAGCAGCTTGGTGGGGCGGCAGAGCTCCTACGAGCAGTACTTC. Its translation is CASSLVGRQSSYEQYF. The chain joins TRBV5-1 to TRBJ2-7; D might be TRBD1 (5 bases). From germline, CDR1 is SGHRS and CDR2 YFSETQ. The CDR3 covers 16 residues. The V and J ends lost 0 bases and 0 bases respectively, with 13 bases between them.

The rearrangement links TRBV5-1 to TRBJ1-4; 7 nucleotides agree with TRBD1. Germline values: CDR1 SGHRS, CDR2 YFSETQ. Trimming took 2 bases from V and 2 from J; bases not matched to a gene: 0. This CDR3 is 14 amino acids long. The CDR3 DNA sequence: TGCGCCAGCAGCTTACAGGGGACTAATGAAAAACTGTTTTTT. It specifies CASSLQGTNEKLFF.

The chain is built from TRBV27 and TRBJ2-7; 10 positions agree with TRBD1. V shed 2 bases, J shed 3 bases, and the junction held 10 bases outside the gene matches. Germline assignment: CDR1 MNHEY and CDR2 SMNVEV (reference sequence). This CDR3 region has 17 residues. CDR3 sequence reads: CASSLGRTGGHLYEQYF. DNA for the CDR3: TGTGCCAGCAGTTTAGGCAGGACAGGGGGGCATCTCTACGAGCAGTACTTC.

V usage is TRBV10-1 and J usage is TRBJ2-1; 7 bases match TRBD2. The V segment lost 3 bases and the J segment 6 bases; nucleotides outside the gene matches: 8. This CDR3 has 15 amino acids. CDR1 and CDR2 from the germline V gene are WNHNN and SYGVQD (reference sequence). Here the CDR3 reads CASSDRGLPINEQFF. CDR3 bases: TGCGCCAGCAGTGACCGGGGACTACCCATCAATGAGCAGTTCTTC.

The chain is built from TRBV28 and TRBJ2-5; 8 bases map to TRBD1. This CDR3 region has 15 residues. After removal of 2 bases from V and 1 base from J, the junction contained 3 bases not matched to a gene. Germline CDR1 and CDR2: MDHEN and SYDVKM. The CDR3, as DNA: TGTGCCAGCAGTTTACAAGGACAGGGCCAAGAGACCCAGTACTTC. Translated, it gives CASSLQGQGQETQYF. Variable domain in full (rest from reference TRBV28 and TRBJ2-5): DVKVTQSSRYLVKRTGEKVFLECVQDMDHENMFWYRQDPGLGLRLIYFSYDVKMKEKGDIPEGYSVSREKKERFSLILESASTNQTSMYLCASSLQGQGQETQYFGPGTRLLVL.

The count of this clone is one. This sequence joins TRBV7-2 and TRBJ2-7; 9 bases are shared with TRBD1. The CDR3 has 14 residues. J lost 3 bases, V lost 5 bases, and 5 bases had no gene match. The germline V gene has CDR1 SGHTA and CDR2 FQGNSA. The CDR3 spells CASSLGTGFYEQYF. The DNA of the CDR3 is TGTGCCAGCAGCCTCGGGACAGGGTTCTACGAGCAGTACTTC.

The chain recombines TRBV5-4 with TRBJ2-1; tentative D call: TRBD1 (5 bases). The length of the CDR3 is 14 residues. From germline, CDR1 is SGHNT and CDR2 YYREEE (reference sequence). Trimming took off 0 bases at V and 5 bases at J, with 9 bases between the two ends. DNA for the CDR3: TGTGCCAGCAGCTTGGGGGGCCTTAACAATGAGCAGTTCTTC. It yields the protein CASSLGGLNNEQFF. Full variable domain (rest looked up from reference TRBV5-4 and TRBJ2-1): ETGVTQSPTHLIKTRGQQVTLRCSSQSGHNTVSWYQQALGQGPQFIFQYYREEENGRGNFPPRFSGLQFPNYSSELNVNALELDDSALYLCASSLGGLNNEQFFGPGTRLTVL.

The rearrangement links TRBV18 to TRBJ1-4; 11 positions match TRBD1. CDR3 length: 15 amino acids. V trimming: 0 bases; J trimming: 7 bases; junction bases outside the gene matches: 1. Germline CDR1 is KGHSH and CDR2 is LQKENI. CDR3 DNA: TGTGCCAGCTCACCACCCGGGACAGGGGGTGAAAAACTGTTTTTT. Translation: CASSPPGTGGEKLFF.

The CDR3 bases are TGTGCCAGCAGCCAAGATAGCCAGGGCTATGGCTACACCTTC. This sequence encodes CASSQDSQGYGYTF. J is TRBJ1-2 and V is TRBV14; maybe TRBD1 (5 bases). Germline CDR1 and CDR2: SGHDN and FVKESK. CDR3 length: 14 amino acids. V lost 0 bases and J lost 4, with 9 bases in between.

The chain employs TRBV4-2 and TRBJ2-1, with 9 bases lining up with TRBD2. V shed 4 bases and J 9 bases; nucleotides not matched to a gene: 16. The germline gives CDR1 LGHNA, CDR2 YNFKEQ. The CDR3 totals 17 residues. The CDR3 region has the DNA TGTGCCAGCAGCCCCACCGGGGGGGCGGGGGGGCGGGTTGAGCAGTTCTTC. Translated, it gives CASSPTGGAGGRVEQFF.

This sequence joins TRBV5-5 and TRBJ2-7, with TRBD1 matching over 9 bases. The CDR3 runs 18 residues. V shed 4 bases and J 3 bases; nucleotides not matched to a gene: 17. Looked up from germline, CDR1 is SGHKS and CDR2 is YYEKEE (reference sequence). The CDR3: CASSRSHRDRVLGYEQYF. The CDR3 DNA reads TGTGCCAGCAGCCGATCACACCGGGACAGGGTACTGGGCTACGAGCAGTACTTC.

This clone has just one count. The gene calls are TRBV28 and TRBJ2-3; 12 bases map to TRBD1. V lost 4 bases to trimming and J lost 6 bases; unmatched junction nucleotides: 11. Germline loops: CDR1 MDHEN, CDR2 SYDVKM. The CDR3 loop spans 17 amino acids. DNA for the CDR3: TGTGCCAGCAGTTCAGTTGCCGGGACAGGGGGCGGTGATACGCAGTATTTT. Translated: CASSSVAGTGGGDTQYF.

The rearrangement links TRBV28 to TRBJ2-7; perhaps TRBD1 as D (6 bases). This CDR3 spans 15 amino acids. The V end lost 3 bases, the J end lost 4 bases, and 16 bases lay between the germline ends. From germline, CDR1 is MDHEN and CDR2 SYDVKM. In DNA form, the CDR3 reads TGTGCCAGCAGTTTGAATCCGGGACACCCTTACGAGCAGTACTTC. Amino acid sequence: CASSLNPGHPYEQYF.

The chain combines TRBV27 with TRBJ1-1; TRBD1 aligns across 11 bases. V shed 2 bases, J shed 3 bases, and the junction held 8 bases outside the gene matches. Germline CDR1 reads MNHEY; CDR2 reads SMNVEV (reference sequence). This CDR3 region has 17 residues. CDR3 nucleotide sequence: TGTGCCAGCAGTTTACCCGGACAGGGGGCGCGGGACACTGAAGCTTTCTTT. This codes for CASSLPGQGARDTEAFF.

This sequence joins TRBV7-6 and TRBJ1-4, with TRBD1 identical over 8 bases. V lost 5 bases and J lost 4; bases outside the gene matches: 15. CDR1 is SGHVS and CDR2 is FNYEAQ in the germline V gene. This CDR3 is 18 amino acids long. CDR3 coding DNA: TGTGCCAGCAGCCCACGACAGGGGACGAGTGCTTTTAATGAAAAACTGTTTTTT. This codes for CASSPRQGTSAFNEKLFF.

The chain has TRBV4-1 and TRBJ2-5; D perhaps matches TRBD1 (6 bases). The germline V gene encodes CDR1 MGHRA and CDR2 YSYEKL. The CDR3 has 16 residues. Trimming removed 1 base from V and 4 bases from J, with 16 bases in between. CDR3 coding DNA: TGCGCCAGCAGCCAAGGAGAGGGGGTCCTAGCAGAGACCCAGTACTTC. Protein product: CASSQGEGVLAETQYF.

The rearrangement links TRBV13 to TRBJ2-3; D is possibly TRBD2 (5 bases). Trimming shortened V by 2 bases and J by 3 bases, and 6 bases separated the two germline ends. Germline V gene data show CDR1 as PRHDT and CDR2 as FYEKMQ (reference sequence). There are 13 residues in the CDR3. This CDR3 reads CASSLTGTDTQYF. The CDR3 DNA sequence: TGTGCCAGCAGCTTAACGGGGACAGATACGCAGTATTTT. Using reference TRBV13 and TRBJ2-3 for the parts outside the CDR3, the full variable domain is AAGVIQSPRHLIKEKRETATLKCYPIPRHDTVYWYQQGPGQDPQFLISFYEKMQSDKGSIPDRFSAQQFSDYHSELNMSSLELGDSALYFCASSLTGTDTQYFGPGTRLTVL.

V usage is TRBV27 and J usage is TRBJ1-5; possibly TRBD1 for D (6 bases). The CDR3 is 14 residues long. The germline V gene has CDR1 MNHEY and CDR2 SMNVEV (reference sequence). With 5 bases removed from V and 5 bases from J, the gap between germline ends came to 13 bases. DNA for the CDR3: TGTGCCAGCAGTCCGACACAGGGCCATCAGCCCCAGCATTTT. This codes for CASSPTQGHQPQHF.